Listed here are 13 T cell receptor beta chains from one sample, sequenced in a study of neurological immune-mediated disorders. One entry per CDR3 protein, called by TCRdb with MiXCR from the 5' RACE reads. The table lists around 25,000 distinct CDR3 sequences, under 25% of them singletons. Sequencing was carried out using PBMCs. The receptors were gathered from a woman aged 60-75 years in good health.

This clonotype was recorded many times. The chain employs TRBV7-9 and TRBJ2-2; 10 nucleotides line up with TRBD1. Trimming cost V 1 base and J 5 bases; bases outside gene matches: 4. The CDR3 is made up of 16 amino acids. Germline CDR1 SEHNR, CDR2 FQNEAQ (reference sequence). The CDR3 loop is CASSLDDRGRTGELFF. CDR3 bases: TGTGCCAGCAGCTTAGACGACAGGGGGCGGACCGGGGAGCTGTTTTTT.

Many counts were recorded for this clonotype. This chain links TRBV6-2 or TRBV6-3 with TRBJ2-5; perhaps TRBD2 as D (5 bases). The germline gives CDR1 MNHEY, CDR2 SVGEGT. Trimming removed 5 bases at V and 7 bases at J, with 8 bases between. The CDR3 covers 11 residues. For the CDR3, the DNA is TGTGCCAGCAGTGCGGCGGGGACCCAGTACTTC. It is translated as CASSAAGTQYF.

On this clonotype itself: The junction departs from germline at one end; a sequencing error may be responsible. The chain joins TRBV7-2 to TRBJ2-1; 9 positions agree with TRBD1. The CDR3 consists of 16 residues. Germline lookup yields CDR1 SGHTA and CDR2 FQGNSA. Here the CDR3 DNA reads TGTTCCAGCAGCTCGCTGACAGGGGGCTCCTACAATGAGCAGTTCTTC. Protein: CSSSSLTGGSYNEQFF.

V gene TRBV6-6 combines with J gene TRBJ1-3, with D maybe TRBD1 (6 bases). Trimming stripped 5 bases from V and 2 bases from J, with 7 bases between. Germline-derived CDR1 and CDR2 are MNHNY and SVGAGI (reference sequence). This CDR3 spans 13 amino acids. CDR3 in DNA: TGTGCCAGCAGTCGGGACACTGGAAACACCATATATTTT. This encodes CASSRDTGNTIYF.

This clonotype was detected ten times or more. V usage is TRBV12-3 or TRBV12-4 and J usage is TRBJ2-5; 14 bases align to TRBD2. The CDR3 is 16 residues long. V was clipped by 7 bases and J by 7 bases; unmatched bases: 11. In nucleotides, the CDR3 is TGTGCCAGCACCCGATTGACTAGCGGGAGGGCCGGGACCCAGTACTTC. This sequence encodes CASTRLTSGRAGTQYF.

The J gene is TRBJ2-3, the V gene TRBV3-1, with TRBD1 matching 8 bases. Trimming cost V 1 base and J 0 bases; bases outside gene matches: 3. The CDR3 is 16 residues long. Germline CDR1 reads LGHDT; CDR2 reads YNNKEL (reference sequence). CDR3: CASSQGTGLSTDTQYF. CDR3 nucleotides: TGTGCCAGCAGCCAAGGGACAGGGCTAAGCACAGATACGCAGTATTTT.

This clonotype was picked up many times. V usage is TRBV7-3 and J usage is TRBJ2-1, with D tentatively TRBD1 or TRBD2 (6 bases each). This CDR3 has 16 residues. V lost 3 bases and J lost 0, with 12 bases in between. The germline V gene encodes CDR1 SGHTA and CDR2 FQGTGA. The CDR3 loop reads CASSFFGGGSYNEQFF. In DNA, the CDR3 is TGTGCCAGCAGCTTTTTTGGAGGGGGCTCCTACAATGAGCAGTTCTTC.

This clonotype was seen ten or more times. V gene TRBV3-1 combines with J gene TRBJ2-3, with 8 bases fitting TRBD1. Germline lookup yields CDR1 LGHDT and CDR2 YNNKEL (reference sequence). Losses at the gene ends were 2 bases for V and 6 bases for J; bases not matched to a gene: 4. CDR3 length: 14 residues. Written as DNA, the CDR3 is TGTGCCAGCAGCCAATCTGACAGGGGTGATACGCAGTATTTT. Encoded protein: CASSQSDRGDTQYF.

This clonotype has a count of ten or more. V usage is TRBV20-1 and J usage is TRBJ2-7; possibly TRBD1 or TRBD2 for D (5 bases each). With 0 bases removed from V and 2 bases from J, the gap between germline ends came to 8 bases. Germline V gene data show CDR1 as DFQATT and CDR2 as SNEGSKA (reference sequence). CDR3 size: 13 residues. CDR3 DNA sequence: TGCAGTGCTAGAGATCTGGGGGCCTACGAGCAGTACTTC. Translating it yields CSARDLGAYEQYF.

This clonotype was counted many times. This chain links TRBV3-1 with TRBJ2-2; TRBD1 aligns across 11 bases. This CDR3 contains 16 residues. Germline-derived CDR1 and CDR2 are LGHDT and YNNKEL (reference sequence). The V and J ends lost 5 bases and 6 bases, in that order; junction bases with no gene match: 8. The CDR3 DNA sequence: TGTGCCAGCAGCAACCGGACAGGGGGCAAGGCCGGGGAGCTGTTTTTT. Translated, it gives CASSNRTGGKAGELFF.

This clonotype was observed many times. The chain is built from TRBV20-1 and TRBJ1-6; D is perhaps TRBD1 (5 bases). Trimming left V 6 bases short and J 6 bases short, with 12 bases between. The CDR3 runs 13 residues. Germline CDR1 is DFQATT and CDR2 is SNEGSKA (reference sequence). The CDR3 DNA sequence: TGCAGTGCCAAGATTGGGGCTAATTCACCCCTCCACTTT. Encoded protein: CSAKIGANSPLHF.

This clonotype was detected ten times or more. The chain couples TRBV12-3 or TRBV12-4 to TRBJ2-7; possibly TRBD1 for D (6 bases). V lost 0 bases, J lost 3 bases, and 12 bases lay in between. This CDR3 is 15 amino acids long. CDR3 DNA sequence: TGTGCCAGCAGTTTAGCTGGGGGCCGGAGCTACGAGCAGTACTTC. Translated, it gives CASSLAGGRSYEQYF.

This clonotype was recorded many times. This chain links TRBV20-1 with TRBJ2-3; 8 nucleotides agree with TRBD2. This CDR3 is built from 16 residues. CDR1 is DFQATT, CDR2 SNEGSKA, per germline (reference sequence). V was clipped by 6 bases and J by 2 bases; unmatched bases: 13. The CDR3 spells CSAPPSGGYYTDTQYF. CDR3 coding DNA: TGCAGTGCACCGCCAAGCGGGGGTTACTACACAGATACGCAGTATTTT.